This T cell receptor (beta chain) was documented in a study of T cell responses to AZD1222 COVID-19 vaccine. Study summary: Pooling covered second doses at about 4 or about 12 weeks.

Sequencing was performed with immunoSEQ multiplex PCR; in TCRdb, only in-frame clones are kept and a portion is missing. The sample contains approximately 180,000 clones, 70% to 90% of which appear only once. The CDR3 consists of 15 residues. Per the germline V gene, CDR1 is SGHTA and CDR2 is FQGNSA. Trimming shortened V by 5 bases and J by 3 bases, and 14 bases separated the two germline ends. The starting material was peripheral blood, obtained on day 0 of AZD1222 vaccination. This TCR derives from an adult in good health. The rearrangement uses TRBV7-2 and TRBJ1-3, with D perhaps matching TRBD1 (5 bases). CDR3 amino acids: CASSLDRGGGNTIYF. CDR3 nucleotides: TGTGCCAGCAGCCTGGACCGGGGGGGTGGAAACACCATATATTTT.